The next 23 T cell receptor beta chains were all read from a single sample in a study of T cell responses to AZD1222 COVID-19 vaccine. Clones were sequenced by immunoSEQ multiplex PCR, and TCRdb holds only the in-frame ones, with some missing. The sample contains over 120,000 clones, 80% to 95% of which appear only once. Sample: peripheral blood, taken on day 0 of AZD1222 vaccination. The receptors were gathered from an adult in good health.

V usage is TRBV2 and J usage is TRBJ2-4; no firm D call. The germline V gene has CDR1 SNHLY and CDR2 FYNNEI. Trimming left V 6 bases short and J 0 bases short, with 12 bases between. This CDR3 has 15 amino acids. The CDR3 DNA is TGTGCCAGCAGAGTTGATTTGCTAGCCAAAAACATTCAGTACTTC. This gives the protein CASRVDLLAKNIQYF.

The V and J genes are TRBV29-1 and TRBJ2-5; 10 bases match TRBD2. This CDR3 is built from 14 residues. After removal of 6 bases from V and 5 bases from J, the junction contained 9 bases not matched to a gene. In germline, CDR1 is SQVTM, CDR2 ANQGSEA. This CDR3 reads CSVELAGEFETQYF. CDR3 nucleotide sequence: TGCAGCGTCGAGCTAGCGGGAGAGTTCGAGACCCAGTACTTC.

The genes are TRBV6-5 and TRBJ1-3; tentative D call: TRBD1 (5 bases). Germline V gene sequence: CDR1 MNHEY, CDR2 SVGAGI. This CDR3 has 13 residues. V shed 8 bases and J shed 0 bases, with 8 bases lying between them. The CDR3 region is CASLGLSGNTIYF. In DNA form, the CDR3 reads TGTGCCAGCTTGGGGCTCTCTGGAAACACCATATATTTT.

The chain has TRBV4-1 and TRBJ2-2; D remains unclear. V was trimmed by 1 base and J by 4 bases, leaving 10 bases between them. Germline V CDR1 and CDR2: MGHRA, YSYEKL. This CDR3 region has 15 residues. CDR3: CASSQVWSSTGELFF. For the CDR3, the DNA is TGCGCCAGCAGCCAAGTCTGGTCGAGCACCGGGGAGCTGTTTTTT.

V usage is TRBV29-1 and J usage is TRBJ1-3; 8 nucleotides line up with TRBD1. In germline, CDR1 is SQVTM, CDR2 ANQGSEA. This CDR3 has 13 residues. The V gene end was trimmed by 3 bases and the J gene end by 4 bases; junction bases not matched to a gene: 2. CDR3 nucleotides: TGCAGCGTTGACAGGGGGCAGGGAAACACCATATATTTT. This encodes CSVDRGQGNTIYF. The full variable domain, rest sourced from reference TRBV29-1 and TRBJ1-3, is SAVISQKPSRDICQRGTSLTIQCQVDSQVTMMFWYRQQPGQSLTLIATANQGSEATYESGFVIDKFPISRPNLTFSTLTVSNMSPEDSSIYLCSVDRGQGNTIYFGEGSWLTVV.

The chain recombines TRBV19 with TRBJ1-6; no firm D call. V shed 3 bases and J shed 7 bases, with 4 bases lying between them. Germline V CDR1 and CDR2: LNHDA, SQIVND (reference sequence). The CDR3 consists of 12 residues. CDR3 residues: CASSMRNSPLHF. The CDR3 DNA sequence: TGTGCCAGTAGTATGAGGAATTCACCCCTCCACTTT.

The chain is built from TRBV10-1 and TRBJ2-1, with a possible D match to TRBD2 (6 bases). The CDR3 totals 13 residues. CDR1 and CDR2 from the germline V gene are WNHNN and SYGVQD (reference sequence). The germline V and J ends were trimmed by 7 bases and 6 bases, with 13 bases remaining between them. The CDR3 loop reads CASNTGVGNEQFF. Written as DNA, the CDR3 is TGCGCCAGCAATACGGGGGTAGGCAATGAGCAGTTCTTC.

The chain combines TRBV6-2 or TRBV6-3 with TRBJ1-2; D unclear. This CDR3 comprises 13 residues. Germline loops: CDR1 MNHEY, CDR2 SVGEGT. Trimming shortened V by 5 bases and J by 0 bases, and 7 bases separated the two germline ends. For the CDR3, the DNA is TGTGCCAGCAGTGCCCAACCTAACTATGGCTACACCTTC. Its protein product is CASSAQPNYGYTF.

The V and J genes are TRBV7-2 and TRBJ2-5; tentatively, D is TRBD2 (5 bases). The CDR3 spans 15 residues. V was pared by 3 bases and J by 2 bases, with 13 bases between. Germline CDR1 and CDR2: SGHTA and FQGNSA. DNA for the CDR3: TGTGCCAGCAGCTTCAACGGACTGGAACAAGAGACCCAGTACTTC. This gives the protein CASSFNGLEQETQYF.

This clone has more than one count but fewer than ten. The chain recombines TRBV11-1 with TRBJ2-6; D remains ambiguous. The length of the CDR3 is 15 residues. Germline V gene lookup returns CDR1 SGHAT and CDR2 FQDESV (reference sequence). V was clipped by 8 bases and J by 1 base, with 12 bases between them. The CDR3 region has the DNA TGTGCCAGCGGAATACCAGCATCTGGGGCCAACGTCCTGACTTTC. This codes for CASGIPASGANVLTF.

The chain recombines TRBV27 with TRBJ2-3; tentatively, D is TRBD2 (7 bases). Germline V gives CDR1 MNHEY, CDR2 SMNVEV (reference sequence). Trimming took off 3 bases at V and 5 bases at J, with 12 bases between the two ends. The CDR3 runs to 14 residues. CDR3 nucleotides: TGTGCCAGCAGTTTTGGGGGGGCGCGAGATACGCAGTATTTT. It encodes CASSFGGARDTQYF.

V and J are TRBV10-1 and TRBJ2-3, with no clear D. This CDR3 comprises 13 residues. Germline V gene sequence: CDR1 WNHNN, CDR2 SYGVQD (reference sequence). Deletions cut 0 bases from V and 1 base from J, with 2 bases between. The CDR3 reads CASSESGTDTQYF. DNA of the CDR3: TGCGCCAGCAGTGAGTCGGGCACAGATACGCAGTATTTT.

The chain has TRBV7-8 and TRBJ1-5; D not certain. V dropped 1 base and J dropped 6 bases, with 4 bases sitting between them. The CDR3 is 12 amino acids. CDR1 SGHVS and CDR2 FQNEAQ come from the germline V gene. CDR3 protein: CASSLGGQPQHF. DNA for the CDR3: TGTGCCAGCAGCTTAGGAGGTCAGCCCCAGCATTTT.

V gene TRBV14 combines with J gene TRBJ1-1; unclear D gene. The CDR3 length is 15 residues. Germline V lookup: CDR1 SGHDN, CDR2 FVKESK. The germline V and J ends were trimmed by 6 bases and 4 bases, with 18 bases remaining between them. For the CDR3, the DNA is TGTGCCAGCAGTAAAGAGGGCAGGTCGGGCACTGAAGCTTTCTTT. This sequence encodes CASSKEGRSGTEAFF.

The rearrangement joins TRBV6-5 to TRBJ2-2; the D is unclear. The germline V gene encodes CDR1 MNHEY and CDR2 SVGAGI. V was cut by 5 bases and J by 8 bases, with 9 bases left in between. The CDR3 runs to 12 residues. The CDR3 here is CASSRSGGELFF. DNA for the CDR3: TGTGCCAGCAGTCGGAGTGGAGGGGAGCTGTTTTTT.

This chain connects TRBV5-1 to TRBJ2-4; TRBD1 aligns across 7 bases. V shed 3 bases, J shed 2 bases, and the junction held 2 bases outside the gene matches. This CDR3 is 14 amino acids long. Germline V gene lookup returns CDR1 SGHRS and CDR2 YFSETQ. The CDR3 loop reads CASSSGQTKNIQYF. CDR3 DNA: TGCGCCAGCAGCTCGGGACAGACCAAAAACATTCAGTACTTC.

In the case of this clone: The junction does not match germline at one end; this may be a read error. This CDR3 reads CASRDSDRGHSPLHF. The CDR3 DNA reads TGTGCCAGCAGGGACTCGGACAGGGGTCATTCACCCCTCCACTTT. The chain carries TRBV6-4 and TRBJ1-6, with TRBD1 matching 9 bases. The CDR3 is made up of 15 amino acids. Germline V gene data show CDR1 as MRHNA and CDR2 as SNTAGT.

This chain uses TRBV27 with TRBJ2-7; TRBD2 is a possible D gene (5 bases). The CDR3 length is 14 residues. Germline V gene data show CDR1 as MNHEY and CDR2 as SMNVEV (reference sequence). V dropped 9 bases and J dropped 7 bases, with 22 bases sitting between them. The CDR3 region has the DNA TGTGCCAGTCGGATGGCCGGGGAGTTGAAGGAGCAGTACTTC. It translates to CASRMAGELKEQYF.

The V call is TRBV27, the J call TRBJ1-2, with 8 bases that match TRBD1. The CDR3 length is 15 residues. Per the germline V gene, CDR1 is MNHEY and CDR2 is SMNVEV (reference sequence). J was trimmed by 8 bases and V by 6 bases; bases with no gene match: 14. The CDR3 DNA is TGTGCCAGCAGAGTCCATGGTCAGGGGGCTGACGGCTACACCTTC. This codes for CASRVHGQGADGYTF.

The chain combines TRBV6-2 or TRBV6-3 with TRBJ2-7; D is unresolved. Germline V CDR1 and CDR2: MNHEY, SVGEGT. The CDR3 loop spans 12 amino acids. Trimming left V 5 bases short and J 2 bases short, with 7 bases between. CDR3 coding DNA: TGTGCCAGCAGTCGGGTGGCCTACGAGCAGTACTTC. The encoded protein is CASSRVAYEQYF.

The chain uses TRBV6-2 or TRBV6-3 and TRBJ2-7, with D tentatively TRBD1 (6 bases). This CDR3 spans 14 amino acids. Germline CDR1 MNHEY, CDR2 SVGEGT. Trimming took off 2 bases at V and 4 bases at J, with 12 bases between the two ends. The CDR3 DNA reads TGTGCCAGCAGTTACGGGGGACACATATACGAGCAGTACTTC. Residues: CASSYGGHIYEQYF.

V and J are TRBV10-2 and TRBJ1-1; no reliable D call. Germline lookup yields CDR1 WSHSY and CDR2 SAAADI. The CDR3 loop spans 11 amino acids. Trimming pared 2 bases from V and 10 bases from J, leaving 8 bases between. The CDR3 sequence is CASSEAERAFF. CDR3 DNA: TGCGCCAGCAGTGAGGCGGAGCGAGCTTTCTTT.

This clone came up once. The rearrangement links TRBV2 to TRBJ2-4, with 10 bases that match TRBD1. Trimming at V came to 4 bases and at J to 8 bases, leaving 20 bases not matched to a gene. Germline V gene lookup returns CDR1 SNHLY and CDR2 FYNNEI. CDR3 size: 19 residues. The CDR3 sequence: CASSGERTGGRGFGDIQYF. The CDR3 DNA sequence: TGTGCCAGCAGTGGAGAACGGACAGGGGGAAGGGGGTTCGGTGACATTCAGTACTTC.